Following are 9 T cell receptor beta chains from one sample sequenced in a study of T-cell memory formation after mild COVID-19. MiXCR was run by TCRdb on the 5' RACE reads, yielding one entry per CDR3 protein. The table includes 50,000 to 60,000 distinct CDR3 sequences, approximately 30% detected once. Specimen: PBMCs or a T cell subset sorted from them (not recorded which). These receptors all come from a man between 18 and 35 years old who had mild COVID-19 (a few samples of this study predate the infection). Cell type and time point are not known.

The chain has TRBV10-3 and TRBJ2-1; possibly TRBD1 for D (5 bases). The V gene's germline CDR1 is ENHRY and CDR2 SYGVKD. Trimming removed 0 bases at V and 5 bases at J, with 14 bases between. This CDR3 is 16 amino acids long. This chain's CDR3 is CAISESPLGVDNEQFF. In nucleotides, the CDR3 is TGTGCCATCAGTGAGTCCCCCCTAGGGGTGGACAATGAGCAGTTCTTC.

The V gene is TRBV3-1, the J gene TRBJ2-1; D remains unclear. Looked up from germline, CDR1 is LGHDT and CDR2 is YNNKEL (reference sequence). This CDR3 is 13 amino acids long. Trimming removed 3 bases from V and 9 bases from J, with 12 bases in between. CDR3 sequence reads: CASSHESVTEQFF. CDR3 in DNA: TGTGCCAGCAGCCACGAGAGCGTTACTGAGCAGTTCTTC.

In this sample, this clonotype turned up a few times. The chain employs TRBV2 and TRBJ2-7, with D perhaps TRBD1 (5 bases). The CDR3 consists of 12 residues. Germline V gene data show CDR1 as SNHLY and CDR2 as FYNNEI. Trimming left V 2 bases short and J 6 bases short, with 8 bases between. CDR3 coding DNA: TGTGCCAGCAGTGAAACAGGCGTCGAGCAGTACTTC. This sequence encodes CASSETGVEQYF.

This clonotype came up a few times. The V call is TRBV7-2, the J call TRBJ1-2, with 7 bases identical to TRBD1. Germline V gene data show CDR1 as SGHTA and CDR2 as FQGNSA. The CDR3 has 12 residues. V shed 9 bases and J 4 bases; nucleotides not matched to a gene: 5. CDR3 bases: TGTGCCAGTCAGGGGGACGGCTATGGCTACACCTTC. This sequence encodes CASQGDGYGYTF.

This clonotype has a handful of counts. The CDR3 DNA is TGTGCCAGCAGCCCCGCGGACAGCGAGACCCAGTACTTC. Translated, it gives CASSPADSETQYF. The V and J genes are TRBV12-3 or TRBV12-4 and TRBJ2-5; tentatively, D is TRBD1 (6 bases). The CDR3 covers 13 residues. Trimming left V 6 bases short and J 5 bases short, with 13 bases between.

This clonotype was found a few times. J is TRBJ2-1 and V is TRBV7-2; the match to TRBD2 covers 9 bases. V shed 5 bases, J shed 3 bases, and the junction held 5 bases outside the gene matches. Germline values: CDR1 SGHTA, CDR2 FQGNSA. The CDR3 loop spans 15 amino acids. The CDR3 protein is CASSAAGGSYNEQFF. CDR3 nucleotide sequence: TGTGCCAGCAGCGCAGCGGGGGGAAGCTACAATGAGCAGTTCTTC. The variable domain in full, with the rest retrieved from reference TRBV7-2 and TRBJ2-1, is GAGVSQSPSNKVTEKGKDVELRCDPISGHTALYWYRQSLGQGLEFLIYFQGNSAPDKSGLPSDRFSAERTGGSVSTLTIQRTQQEDSAVYLCASSAAGGSYNEQFFGPGTRLTVL.

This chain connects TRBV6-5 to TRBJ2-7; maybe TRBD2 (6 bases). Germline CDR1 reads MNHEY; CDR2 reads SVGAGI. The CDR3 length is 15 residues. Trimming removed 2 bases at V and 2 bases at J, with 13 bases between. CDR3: CASSYGRGAAYEQYF. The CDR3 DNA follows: TGTGCCAGCAGTTACGGCCGCGGGGCGGCCTACGAGCAGTACTTC.

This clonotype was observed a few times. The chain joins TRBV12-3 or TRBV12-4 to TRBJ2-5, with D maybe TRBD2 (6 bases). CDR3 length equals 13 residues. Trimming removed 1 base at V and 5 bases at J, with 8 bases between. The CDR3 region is CASSLGGEETQYF. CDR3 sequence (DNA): TGTGCCAGCAGTTTAGGCGGGGAGGAGACCCAGTACTTC.

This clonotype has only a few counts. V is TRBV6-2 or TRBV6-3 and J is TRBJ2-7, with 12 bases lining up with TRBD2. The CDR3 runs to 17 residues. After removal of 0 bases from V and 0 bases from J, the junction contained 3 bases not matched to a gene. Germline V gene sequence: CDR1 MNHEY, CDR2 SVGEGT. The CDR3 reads CASSYSRLAGDSYEQYF. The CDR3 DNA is TGTGCCAGCAGTTACTCGAGACTAGCGGGGGACTCCTACGAGCAGTACTTC.